The TCR beta chain under discussion was sequenced for a study of T-cell reconstitution after alpha-beta-depleted transplantation in children. The V end lost 2 bases, the J end lost 1 base, and 11 bases lay between the germline ends. Germline values: CDR1 LGHDT, CDR2 YNNKEL (reference sequence). The CDR3 totals 15 residues. The TCRbeta library incorporated unique molecular identifiers. TCRdb fed the PCR reads into MiXCR, producing one record per CDR3 protein. In the table there are about 540,000 distinct CDR3 sequences, roughly 18% of which are singletons. This clonotype occurred a few times. The source of this sequence is a human donor who donated a stem cell graft to a child with acute lymphoblastic leukemia. The rearrangement joins TRBV3-1 to TRBJ1-1, with D perhaps TRBD1 (5 bases). This sample comprised PBMCs from the stem cell graft donor, obtained from the stem cell graft. CDR3 region: CASSQSAGGNTEAFF. DNA for the CDR3: TGTGCCAGCAGCCAATCGGCGGGGGGGAACACTGAAGCTTTCTTT.